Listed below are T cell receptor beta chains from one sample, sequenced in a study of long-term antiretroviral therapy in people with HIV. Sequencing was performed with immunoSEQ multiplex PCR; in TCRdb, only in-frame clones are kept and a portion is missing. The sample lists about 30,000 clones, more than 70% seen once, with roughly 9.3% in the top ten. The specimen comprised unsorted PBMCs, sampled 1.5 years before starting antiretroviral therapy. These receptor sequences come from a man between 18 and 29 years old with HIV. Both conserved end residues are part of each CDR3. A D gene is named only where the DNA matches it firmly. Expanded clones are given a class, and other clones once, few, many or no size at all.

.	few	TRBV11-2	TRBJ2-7	TGTGCCAGCAGCTTATCCAGCGGCTACGAGCAGTACTTC	CASSLSSGYEQYF
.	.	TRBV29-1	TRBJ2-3	TGCAGCGTTGCTCCCAGGTACACAGATACGCAGTATTTT	CSVAPRYTDTQYF
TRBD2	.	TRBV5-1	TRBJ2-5	TGCGCCAGCAGCCCGACGACTAGCGGGAGCCTGGGAGAGACCCAGTACTTC	CASSPTTSGSLGETQYF
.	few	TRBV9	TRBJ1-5	TGTGCCAGCAGCGTAGATTTGGGAATGTGGCCCCAGCATTTT	CASSVDLGMWPQHF
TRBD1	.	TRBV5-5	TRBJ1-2	TGTGCCAGCGCGACAGGGGGCAACTATGGCTACACCTTC	CASATGGNYGYTF
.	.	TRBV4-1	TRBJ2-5	TGCGCCAGCAGCCAATATGGTTTCGGGGACTCCAAAGAGACCCAGTACTTC	CASSQYGFGDSKETQYF
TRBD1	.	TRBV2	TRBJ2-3	TGTGCCAGCAGAGGGGGCTCCAGGTTGGATACGCAGTATTTT	CASRGGSRLDTQYF
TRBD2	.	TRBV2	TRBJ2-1	TGTGCCAGCAAATTGGTAGCGGGGGGTTACAATGAGCAGTTCTTC	CASKLVAGGYNEQFF
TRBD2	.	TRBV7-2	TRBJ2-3	TGTGCCAGCAGCTTTTCGCGCTCGGGGCTAGCGGGAGTTGGAAATACGCAGTATTTT	CASSFSRSGLAGVGNTQYF
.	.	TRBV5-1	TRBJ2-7	TGCGCCAGCAGCGTAGGGGAATACGAGCAGTACTTC	CASSVGEYEQYF
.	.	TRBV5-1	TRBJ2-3	TGCGCCAGCAGCTTGGAAGGGTTCACAGATACGCAGTATTTT	CASSLEGFTDTQYF
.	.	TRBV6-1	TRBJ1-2	TGTGCCAGCAGTGAAGGGTGGAACTATGGCTACACCTTC	CASSEGWNYGYTF
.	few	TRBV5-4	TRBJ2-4	TGTGCCAGCAGCTTTGGCGAGACCAAAAACATTCAGTACTTC	CASSFGETKNIQYF
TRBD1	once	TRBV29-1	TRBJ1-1	TGCAGCGTACTAGACAGGGGGCGTGAAGCTTTCTTT	CSVLDRGREAFF
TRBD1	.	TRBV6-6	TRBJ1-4	TGTGCCAGCAGACCGGGACAGGGGGGGGAAAAACTGTTTTTT	CASRPGQGGEKLFF
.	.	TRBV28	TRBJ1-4	TGTGCCAGCAGCTCAGGGTGGAAATACGAAAAACTGTTTTTT	CASSSGWKYEKLFF
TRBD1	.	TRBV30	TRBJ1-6	TGTGCCTGGAGCCGTACACAGGGGCCCCTCCACTTT	CAWSRTQGPLHF
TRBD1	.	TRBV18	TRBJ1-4	TGTGCCAGCTCACGACTCGGACAGGGGGCCAGGGAAAAACTGTTTTTT	CASSRLGQGAREKLFF
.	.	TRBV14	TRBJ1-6	TGTGCCAGCAGCCCGGGACAAAATTCACCCCTCCACTTT	CASSPGQNSPLHF
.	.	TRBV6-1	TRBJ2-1	TGTGCCAGCAGCCACTGGAATGAGCAGTTCTTC	CASSHWNEQFF
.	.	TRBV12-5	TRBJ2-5	TGTGCTAGTGGTTTGAACGCGGGGACCGAGACCCAGTACTTC	CASGLNAGTETQYF
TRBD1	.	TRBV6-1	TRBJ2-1	TGTGCCAGCAGGAGGACTTCAGGGGGCAATGAGCAGTTCTTC	CASRRTSGGNEQFF
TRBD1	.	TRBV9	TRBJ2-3	TGTGCCAGCAGCGCGACAGGGGACACAGATACGCAGTATTTT	CASSATGDTDTQYF
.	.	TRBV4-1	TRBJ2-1	TGCGCCAGCAGCCAAATAGGGGATCCCAATGAGCAGTTCTTC	CASSQIGDPNEQFF
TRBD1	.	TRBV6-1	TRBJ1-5	TGTGCCAGCAGTGAATGGAGGGGACAGGGTATCAATCAGCCCCAGCATTTT	CASSEWRGQGINQPQHF
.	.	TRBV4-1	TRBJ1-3	TGCGCCAGCAGCCAACGTACAGGGATCTCTGGAAACACCATATATTTT	CASSQRTGISGNTIYF
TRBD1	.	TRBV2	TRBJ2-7	TGTGCCAGCGGGTGGACAGGGGGCTACGAGCAGTACTTC	CASGWTGGYEQYF
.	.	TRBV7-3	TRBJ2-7	TGTGCCAGCAGCTCTCCAGGAGAATCCTACGAGCAGTACTTC	CASSSPGESYEQYF
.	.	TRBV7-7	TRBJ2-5	TGTGCTAGCAGCTCGACTGGGGGTATACAAGAGACCCAGTACTTC	CASSSTGGIQETQYF